This TCR beta chain was profiled in a study of T cell changes during pregnancy in multiple sclerosis. CDR3 length: 14 residues. After removal of 4 bases from V and 4 bases from J, the junction contained 5 bases not matched to a gene. Germline lookup yields CDR1 SGHRS and CDR2 YFSETQ. Assay used: immunoSEQ multiplex PCR; TCRdb lists only in-frame clones, some missing. This table holds around 75,000 clones, roughly 91% found once. Sequencing used CD4+ T cells from peripheral blood mononuclear cells, obtained in the third trimester of pregnancy. The receptor comes from a female donor in good health, enrolled as a control in a pregnancy study. The V call is TRBV5-1, the J call TRBJ2-5, with 9 bases identical to TRBD1. The CDR3 bases are TGCGCCAGCAGCCTGAACAGGGGGCCAGAGACCCAGTACTTC. Protein: CASSLNRGPETQYF.